This T cell receptor beta chain stems from a study of T cell repertoires in cytomegalovirus infection. In the study overall: Matching HLA type, along with CMV infection, was indicated by public TCR beta signatures.

Concerning this clonotype: Its antigen is not known.

Study-wide findings and caveats: Totalled public TCR beta family frequency picked out people who carried CMV plus the relevant HLA. HLA-C-restricted CMV clonotypes gave the most frequent clonotype in two of eight donors.

TCRdb independently ran MiXCR on the reads; one entry per CDR3 protein. This sample has about 890,000 distinct CDR3 sequences, with 31% found just once. Trimming removed 4 bases at V and 0 bases at J, with 10 bases between. This CDR3 spans 15 amino acids. CDR1 MNHEY and CDR2 SMNVEV come from the germline V gene (reference sequence). The clonotype originates from a human donor in good health (CMV status not recorded). Some clones in this sample may be carry-over from other donors' samples. This sequence joins TRBV27 and TRBJ1-5, with D perhaps TRBD1 (6 bases). The source material was cultured CD8+ T cells from PBMCs, sampled from culture after CMV antigen stimulation. The CDR3 loop is CASSWGGASNQPQHF. CDR3 bases: TGTGCCAGCAGTTGGGGGGGGGCTAGCAATCAGCCCCAGCATTTT.